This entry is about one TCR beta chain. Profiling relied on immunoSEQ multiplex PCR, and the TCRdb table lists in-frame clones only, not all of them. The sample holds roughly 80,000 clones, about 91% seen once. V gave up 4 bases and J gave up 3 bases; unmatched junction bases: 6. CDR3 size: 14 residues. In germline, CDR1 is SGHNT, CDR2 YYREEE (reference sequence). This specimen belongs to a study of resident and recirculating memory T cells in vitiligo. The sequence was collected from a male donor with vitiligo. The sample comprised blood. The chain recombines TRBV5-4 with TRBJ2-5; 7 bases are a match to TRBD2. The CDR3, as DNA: TGTGCCAGCAGCGGGTTGCTAGCGGAAGAGACCCAGTACTTC. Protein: CASSGLLAEETQYF.